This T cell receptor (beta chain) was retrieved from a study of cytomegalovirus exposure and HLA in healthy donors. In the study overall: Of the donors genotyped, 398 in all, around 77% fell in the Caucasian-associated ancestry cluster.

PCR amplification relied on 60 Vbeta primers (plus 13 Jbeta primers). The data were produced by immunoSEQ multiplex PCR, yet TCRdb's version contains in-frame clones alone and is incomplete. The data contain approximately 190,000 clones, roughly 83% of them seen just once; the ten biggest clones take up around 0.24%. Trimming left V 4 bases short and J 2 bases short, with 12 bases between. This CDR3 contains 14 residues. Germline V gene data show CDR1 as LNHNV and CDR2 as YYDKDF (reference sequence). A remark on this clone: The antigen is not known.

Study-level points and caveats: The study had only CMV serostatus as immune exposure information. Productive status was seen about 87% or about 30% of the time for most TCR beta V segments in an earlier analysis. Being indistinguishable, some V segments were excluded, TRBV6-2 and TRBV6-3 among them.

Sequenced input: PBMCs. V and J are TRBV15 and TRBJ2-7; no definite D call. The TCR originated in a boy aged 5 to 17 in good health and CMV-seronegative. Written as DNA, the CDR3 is TGTGCCACCAGCACCACCCCGGGTCCCTACGAGCAGTACTTC. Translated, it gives CATSTTPGPYEQYF.